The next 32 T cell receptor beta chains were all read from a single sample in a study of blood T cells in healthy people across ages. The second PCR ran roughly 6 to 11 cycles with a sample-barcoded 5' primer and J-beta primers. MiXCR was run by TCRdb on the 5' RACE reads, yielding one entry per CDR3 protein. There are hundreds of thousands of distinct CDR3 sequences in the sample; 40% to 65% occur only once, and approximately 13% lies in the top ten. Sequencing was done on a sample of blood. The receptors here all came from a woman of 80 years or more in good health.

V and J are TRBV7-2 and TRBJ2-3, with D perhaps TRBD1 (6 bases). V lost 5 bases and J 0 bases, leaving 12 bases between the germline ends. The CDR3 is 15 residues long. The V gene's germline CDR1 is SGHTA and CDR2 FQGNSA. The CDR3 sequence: CASSGLGQSTDTQYF. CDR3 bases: TGTGCCAGCAGCGGGCTCGGACAGAGCACAGATACGCAGTATTTT.

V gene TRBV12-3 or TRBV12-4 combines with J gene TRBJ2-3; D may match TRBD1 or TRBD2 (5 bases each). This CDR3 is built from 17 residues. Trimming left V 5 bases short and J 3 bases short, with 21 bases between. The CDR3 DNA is TGTGCCAGCAGTCCAGGGCCCGGGACCGGGATTACAGATACGCAGTATTTT. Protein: CASSPGPGTGITDTQYF.

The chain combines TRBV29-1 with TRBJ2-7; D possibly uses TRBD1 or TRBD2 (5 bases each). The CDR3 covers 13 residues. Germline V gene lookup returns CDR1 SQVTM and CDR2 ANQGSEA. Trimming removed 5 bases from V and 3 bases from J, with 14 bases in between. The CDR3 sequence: CSVITGRNYEQYF. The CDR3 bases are TGCAGCGTTATCACGGGACGAAACTACGAGCAGTACTTC.

This chain's CDR3 is CASSPSGGAQNEQFF. The CDR3 DNA sequence: TGTGCCAGCAGCCCCTCTGGGGGGGCGCAAAATGAGCAGTTCTTC. The rearrangement links TRBV7-2 to TRBJ2-1, with D possibly matching TRBD2 (7 bases). The CDR3 runs to 15 residues. Germline lookup yields CDR1 SGHTA and CDR2 FQGNSA. V was trimmed by 5 bases and J by 7 bases, leaving 18 bases between them.

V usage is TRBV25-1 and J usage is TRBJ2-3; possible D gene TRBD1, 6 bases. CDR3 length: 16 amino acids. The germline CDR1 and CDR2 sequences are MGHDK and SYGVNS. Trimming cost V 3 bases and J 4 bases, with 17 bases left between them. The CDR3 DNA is TGTGCCAGCAGTGAGCAGGACAGCCGCTCGGCAGATACGCAGTATTTT. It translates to CASSEQDSRSADTQYF.

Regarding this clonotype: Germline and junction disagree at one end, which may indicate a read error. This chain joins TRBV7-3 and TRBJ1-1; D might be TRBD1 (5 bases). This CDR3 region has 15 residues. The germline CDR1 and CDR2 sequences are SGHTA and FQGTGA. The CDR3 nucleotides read TGCGCCAGCAGCTTACACGGGACCCTTGGGACTGAAGCTTTCTTT. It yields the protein CASSLHGTLGTEAFF.

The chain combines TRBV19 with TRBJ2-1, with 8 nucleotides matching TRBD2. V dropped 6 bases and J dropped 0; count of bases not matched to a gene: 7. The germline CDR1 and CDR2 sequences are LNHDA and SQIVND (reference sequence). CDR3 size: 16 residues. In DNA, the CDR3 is TGTGCCAGTAGCGCCATCAGCGGGAGCTCCTACAATGAGCAGTTCTTC. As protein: CASSAISGSSYNEQFF.

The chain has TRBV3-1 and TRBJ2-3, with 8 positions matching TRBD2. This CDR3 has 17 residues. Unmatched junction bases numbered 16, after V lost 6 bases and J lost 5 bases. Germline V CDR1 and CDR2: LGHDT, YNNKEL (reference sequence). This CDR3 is CASSRGSGRVRGDTQYF. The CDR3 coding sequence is TGTGCCAGCAGTAGAGGGAGCGGGAGAGTCCGGGGAGATACGCAGTATTTT.

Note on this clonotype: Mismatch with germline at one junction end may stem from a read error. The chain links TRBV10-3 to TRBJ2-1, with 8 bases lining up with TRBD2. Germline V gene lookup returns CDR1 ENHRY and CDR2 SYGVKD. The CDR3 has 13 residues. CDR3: CASERERGNERFF. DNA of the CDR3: TGTGCGAGCGAGCGGGAGCGGGGGAATGAGCGGTTCTTC.

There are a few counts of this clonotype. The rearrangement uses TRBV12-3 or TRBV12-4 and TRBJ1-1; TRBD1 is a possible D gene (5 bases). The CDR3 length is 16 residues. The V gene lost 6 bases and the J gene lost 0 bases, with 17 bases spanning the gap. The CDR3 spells CASRPHRLQMNTEAFF. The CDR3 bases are TGTGCCAGCAGACCCCACAGGTTACAAATGAACACTGAAGCTTTCTTT.

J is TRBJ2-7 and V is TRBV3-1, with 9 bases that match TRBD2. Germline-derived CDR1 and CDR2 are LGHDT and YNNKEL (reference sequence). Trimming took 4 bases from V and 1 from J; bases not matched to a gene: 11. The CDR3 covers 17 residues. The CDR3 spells CASSPGHSGSFSYEQYF. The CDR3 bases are TGTGCCAGCAGCCCAGGACATAGCGGGAGTTTTTCCTACGAGCAGTACTTC.

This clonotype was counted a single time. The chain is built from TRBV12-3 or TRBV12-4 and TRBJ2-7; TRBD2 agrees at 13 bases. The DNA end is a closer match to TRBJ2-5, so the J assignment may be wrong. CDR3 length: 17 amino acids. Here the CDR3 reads CASSPWTSGGVGETQYF. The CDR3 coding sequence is TGTGCCAGCAGTCCATGGACTAGCGGGGGCGTTGGGGAGACCCAGTACTTC.

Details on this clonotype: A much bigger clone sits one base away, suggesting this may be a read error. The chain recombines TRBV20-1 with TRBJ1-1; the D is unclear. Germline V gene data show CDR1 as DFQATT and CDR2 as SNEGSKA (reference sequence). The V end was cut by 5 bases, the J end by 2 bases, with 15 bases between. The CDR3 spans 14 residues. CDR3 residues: CSAGSRAPNTEAFF. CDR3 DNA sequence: TGCAGTGCTGGCAGCCGGGCACCCAACACTGAAGCTTTCTTT.

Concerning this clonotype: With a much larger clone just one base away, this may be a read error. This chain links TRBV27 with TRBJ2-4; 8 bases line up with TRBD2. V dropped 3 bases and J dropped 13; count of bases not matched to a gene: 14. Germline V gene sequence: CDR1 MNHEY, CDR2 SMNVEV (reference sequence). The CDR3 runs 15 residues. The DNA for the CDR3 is TGTGCCAGCAGTTTCTACAGGACTAGCCGGAATGAGCAGTACTTC. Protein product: CASSFYRTSRNEQYF.

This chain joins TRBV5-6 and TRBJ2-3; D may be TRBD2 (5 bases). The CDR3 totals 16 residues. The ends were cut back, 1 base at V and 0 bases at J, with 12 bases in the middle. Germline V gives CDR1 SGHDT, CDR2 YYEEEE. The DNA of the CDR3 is TGTGCCAGCAGCTTGAACGGACTTACTAGCACAGATACGCAGTATTTT. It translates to CASSLNGLTSTDTQYF.

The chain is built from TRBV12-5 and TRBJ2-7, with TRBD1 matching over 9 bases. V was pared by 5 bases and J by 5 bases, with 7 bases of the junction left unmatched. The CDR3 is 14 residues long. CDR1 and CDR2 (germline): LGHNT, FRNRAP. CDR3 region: CASGMGQGRDEQYF. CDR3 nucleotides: TGTGCTAGTGGTATGGGACAGGGAAGAGACGAGCAGTACTTC.

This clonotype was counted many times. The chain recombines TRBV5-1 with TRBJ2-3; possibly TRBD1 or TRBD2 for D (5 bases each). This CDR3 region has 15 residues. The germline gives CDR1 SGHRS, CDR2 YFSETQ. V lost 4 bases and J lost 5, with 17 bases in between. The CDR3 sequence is CASSVTGGEEDTQYF. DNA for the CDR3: TGCGCCAGCAGCGTGACTGGGGGAGAGGAAGATACGCAGTATTTT.

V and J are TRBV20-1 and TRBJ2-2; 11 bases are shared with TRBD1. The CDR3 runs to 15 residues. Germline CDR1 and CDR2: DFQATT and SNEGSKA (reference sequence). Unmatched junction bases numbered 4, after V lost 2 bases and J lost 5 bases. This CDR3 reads CSARRTGGQTGELFF. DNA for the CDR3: TGCAGTGCTAGACGGACAGGGGGCCAGACCGGGGAGCTGTTTTTT.

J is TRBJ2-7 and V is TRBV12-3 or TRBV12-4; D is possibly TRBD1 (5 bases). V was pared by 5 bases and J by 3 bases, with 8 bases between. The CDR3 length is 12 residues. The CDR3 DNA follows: TGTGCCAGCAGTAAACAGGACTACGAGCAGTACTTC. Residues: CASSKQDYEQYF.

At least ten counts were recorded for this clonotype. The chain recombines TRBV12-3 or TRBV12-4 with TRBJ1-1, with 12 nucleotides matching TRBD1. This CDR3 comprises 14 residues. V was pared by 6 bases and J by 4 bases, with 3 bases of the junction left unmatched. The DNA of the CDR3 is TGTGCCAGCAGCTTGGGACAGGGGGCCACTGAAGCTTTCTTT. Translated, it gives CASSLGQGATEAFF.

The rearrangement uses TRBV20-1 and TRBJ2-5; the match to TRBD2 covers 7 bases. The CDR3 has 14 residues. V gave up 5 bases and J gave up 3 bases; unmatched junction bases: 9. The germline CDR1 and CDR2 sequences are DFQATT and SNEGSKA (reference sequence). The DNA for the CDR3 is TGCAGTGCTTATTCAGCACGGGAGGAAGAGACCCAGTACTTC. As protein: CSAYSAREEETQYF.

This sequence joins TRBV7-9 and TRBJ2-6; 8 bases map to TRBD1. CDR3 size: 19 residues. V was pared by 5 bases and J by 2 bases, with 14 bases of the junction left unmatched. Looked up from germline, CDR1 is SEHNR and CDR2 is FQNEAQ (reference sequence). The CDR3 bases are TGTGCCAGCAGCACACGCGGGGACAGGAAAGAGGCTGGGGCCAACGTCCTGACTTTC. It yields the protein CASSTRGDRKEAGANVLTF.

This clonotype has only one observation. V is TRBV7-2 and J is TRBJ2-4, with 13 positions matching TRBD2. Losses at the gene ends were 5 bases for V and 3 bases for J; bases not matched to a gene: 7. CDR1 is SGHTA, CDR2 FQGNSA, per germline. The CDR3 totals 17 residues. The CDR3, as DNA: TGTGCCAGCAGCCGCCGGACTAGCGGGAGTCTCAAAAACATTCAGTACTTC. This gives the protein CASSRRTSGSLKNIQYF.

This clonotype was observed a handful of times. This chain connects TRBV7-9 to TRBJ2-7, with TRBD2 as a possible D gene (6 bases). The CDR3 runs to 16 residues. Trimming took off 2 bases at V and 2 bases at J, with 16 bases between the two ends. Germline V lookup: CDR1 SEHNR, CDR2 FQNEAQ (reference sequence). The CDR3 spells CASSLFGGPSAYEQYF. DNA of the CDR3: TGTGCCAGCAGCTTATTTGGAGGGCCCTCGGCCTACGAGCAGTACTTC.

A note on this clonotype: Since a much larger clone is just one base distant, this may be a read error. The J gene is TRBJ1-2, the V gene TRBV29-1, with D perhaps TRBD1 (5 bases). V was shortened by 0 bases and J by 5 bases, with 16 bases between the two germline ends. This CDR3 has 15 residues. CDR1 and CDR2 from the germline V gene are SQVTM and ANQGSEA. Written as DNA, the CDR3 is TGCAGCGTTGAAGACTTTCCCGGGACGGGTTATGGCTACACCTTC. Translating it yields CSVEDFPGTGYGYTF. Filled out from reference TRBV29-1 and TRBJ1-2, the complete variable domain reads SAVISQKPSRDICQRGTSLTIQCQVDSQVTMMFWYRQQPGQSLTLIATANQGSEATYESGFVIDKFPISRPNLTFSTLTVSNMSPEDSSIYLCSVEDFPGTGYGYTFGSGTRLTVV.

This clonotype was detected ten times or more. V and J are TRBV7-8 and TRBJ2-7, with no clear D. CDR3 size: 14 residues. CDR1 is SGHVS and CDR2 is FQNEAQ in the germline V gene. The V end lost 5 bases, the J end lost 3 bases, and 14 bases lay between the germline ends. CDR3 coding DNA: TGTGCCAGCAGCCCTAGTGATTTAAACTACGAGCAGTACTTC. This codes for CASSPSDLNYEQYF.

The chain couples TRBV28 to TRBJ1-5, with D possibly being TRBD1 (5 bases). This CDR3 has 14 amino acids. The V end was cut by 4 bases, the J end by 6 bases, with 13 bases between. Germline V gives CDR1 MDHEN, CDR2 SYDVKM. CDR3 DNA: TGTGCCAGCAGTTCCGGAGACAGAAGTCAGCCCCAGCATTTT. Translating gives CASSSGDRSQPQHF.

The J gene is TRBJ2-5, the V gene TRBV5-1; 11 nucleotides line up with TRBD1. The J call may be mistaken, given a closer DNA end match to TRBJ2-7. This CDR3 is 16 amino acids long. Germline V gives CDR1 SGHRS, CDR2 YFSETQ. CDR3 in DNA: TGCGCCAGCAGCGATCCGCGCGGGACAGGGGGCTACGAGCAGTACTTC. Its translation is CASSDPRGTGGYEQYF.

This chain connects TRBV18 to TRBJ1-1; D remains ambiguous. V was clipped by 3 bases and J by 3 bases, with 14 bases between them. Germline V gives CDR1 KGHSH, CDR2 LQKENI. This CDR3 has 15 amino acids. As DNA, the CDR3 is TGTGCCAGCTCACCCCTAATAGGATCGGACACTGAAGCTTTCTTT. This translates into CASSPLIGSDTEAFF.

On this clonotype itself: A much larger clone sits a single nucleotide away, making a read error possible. Here the CDR3 DNA reads TGTGCCAGCAGTAAAAACTCGGGTTCCTACAATGGGCAGTTCTTC. Residues: CASSKNSGSYNGQFF. This sequence joins TRBV12-3 or TRBV12-4 and TRBJ2-1; D gene ambiguous. This CDR3 has 15 amino acids.

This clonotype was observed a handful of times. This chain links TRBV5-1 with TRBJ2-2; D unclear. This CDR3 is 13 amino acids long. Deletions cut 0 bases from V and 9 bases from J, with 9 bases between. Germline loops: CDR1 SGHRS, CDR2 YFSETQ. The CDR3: CASSLEGTRELFF. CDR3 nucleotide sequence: TGCGCCAGCAGCTTGGAGGGTACCAGGGAGCTGTTTTTT.

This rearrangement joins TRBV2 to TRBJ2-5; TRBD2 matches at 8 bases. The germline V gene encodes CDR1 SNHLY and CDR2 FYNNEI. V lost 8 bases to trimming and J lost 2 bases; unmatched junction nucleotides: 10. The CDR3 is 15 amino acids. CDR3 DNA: TGTGCCAGCTCGCCTACTAGCGGAAAACAAGAGACCCAGTACTTC. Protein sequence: CASSPTSGKQETQYF. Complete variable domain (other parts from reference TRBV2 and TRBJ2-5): EPEVTQTPSHQVTQMGQEVILRCVPISNHLYFYWYRQILGQKVEFLVSFYNNEISEKSEIFDDQFSVERPDGSNFTLKIRSTKLEDSAMYFCASSPTSGKQETQYFGPGTRLLVL.